The entry below gives a single TCR beta chain sequence along with its context. Its antigen is as yet unknown. The data are from a study of T cell responses to AZD1222 COVID-19 vaccine. Pooling of second doses given at about 4 or about 12 weeks was done. Using immunoSEQ multiplex PCR, the repertoire was profiled, and TCRdb retains in-frame clones only, with some absent. The table shows more than 120,000 clones, with 86% occurring only once. Study-wide results and limits: Across the whole spike, CD4 TCRs peaked at regions 160-218 and 743-854. Nearly half of the spike-specific TCRs reportedly recognize variant regions that carry no mutations.

There are 12 residues in the CDR3. Trimming cost V 1 base and J 3 bases, with 5 bases left between them. In germline, CDR1 is SGHNT, CDR2 YYREEE (reference sequence). The sample consisted of peripheral blood, taken 28 days after the second AZD1222 dose. The J gene is TRBJ2-7, the V gene TRBV5-4, with unresolved D. This receptor was identified in an adult who received the AZD1222 COVID-19 vaccine. DNA for the CDR3: TGTGCCAGCAGCTTGACGAACTACGAGCAGTACTTC. Translating gives CASSLTNYEQYF.